This T cell receptor (beta chain) came from a study of cytomegalovirus exposure and HLA in healthy donors. Study in general: Samples from HLA-typed donors yielded 65 million to 90 million unique TCRs in an early data release. Findings and caveats of the study: Immune exposure information comprised only CMV serostatus. The authors considered a cluster of highly shared sequence variants likely to be a sequencing artifact.

Remarks on this clone: What it recognizes is unknown.

60 Vbeta and 13 Jbeta primers were used in PCR. Only in-frame clones appear in the TCRdb table, and some are missing; sequencing was by immunoSEQ multiplex PCR. The table records about 220,000 clones, 65% to 75% of them present only once. This TCR was recovered from a woman aged 25 to 39 in good health and CMV-seronegative. Sequenced input: PBMCs.

Written as DNA, the CDR3 is TGTGCCAGCAGCGCTGACAGGGGAAGGGTGACCCAGTACTTC. Protein product: CASSADRGRVTQYF. This chain connects TRBV2 to TRBJ2-5; 8 bases agree with TRBD1. The CDR3 is 14 residues long. With V trimmed by 6 bases and J by 7 bases, 10 bases remained unmatched. The germline CDR1 and CDR2 sequences are SNHLY and FYNNEI.